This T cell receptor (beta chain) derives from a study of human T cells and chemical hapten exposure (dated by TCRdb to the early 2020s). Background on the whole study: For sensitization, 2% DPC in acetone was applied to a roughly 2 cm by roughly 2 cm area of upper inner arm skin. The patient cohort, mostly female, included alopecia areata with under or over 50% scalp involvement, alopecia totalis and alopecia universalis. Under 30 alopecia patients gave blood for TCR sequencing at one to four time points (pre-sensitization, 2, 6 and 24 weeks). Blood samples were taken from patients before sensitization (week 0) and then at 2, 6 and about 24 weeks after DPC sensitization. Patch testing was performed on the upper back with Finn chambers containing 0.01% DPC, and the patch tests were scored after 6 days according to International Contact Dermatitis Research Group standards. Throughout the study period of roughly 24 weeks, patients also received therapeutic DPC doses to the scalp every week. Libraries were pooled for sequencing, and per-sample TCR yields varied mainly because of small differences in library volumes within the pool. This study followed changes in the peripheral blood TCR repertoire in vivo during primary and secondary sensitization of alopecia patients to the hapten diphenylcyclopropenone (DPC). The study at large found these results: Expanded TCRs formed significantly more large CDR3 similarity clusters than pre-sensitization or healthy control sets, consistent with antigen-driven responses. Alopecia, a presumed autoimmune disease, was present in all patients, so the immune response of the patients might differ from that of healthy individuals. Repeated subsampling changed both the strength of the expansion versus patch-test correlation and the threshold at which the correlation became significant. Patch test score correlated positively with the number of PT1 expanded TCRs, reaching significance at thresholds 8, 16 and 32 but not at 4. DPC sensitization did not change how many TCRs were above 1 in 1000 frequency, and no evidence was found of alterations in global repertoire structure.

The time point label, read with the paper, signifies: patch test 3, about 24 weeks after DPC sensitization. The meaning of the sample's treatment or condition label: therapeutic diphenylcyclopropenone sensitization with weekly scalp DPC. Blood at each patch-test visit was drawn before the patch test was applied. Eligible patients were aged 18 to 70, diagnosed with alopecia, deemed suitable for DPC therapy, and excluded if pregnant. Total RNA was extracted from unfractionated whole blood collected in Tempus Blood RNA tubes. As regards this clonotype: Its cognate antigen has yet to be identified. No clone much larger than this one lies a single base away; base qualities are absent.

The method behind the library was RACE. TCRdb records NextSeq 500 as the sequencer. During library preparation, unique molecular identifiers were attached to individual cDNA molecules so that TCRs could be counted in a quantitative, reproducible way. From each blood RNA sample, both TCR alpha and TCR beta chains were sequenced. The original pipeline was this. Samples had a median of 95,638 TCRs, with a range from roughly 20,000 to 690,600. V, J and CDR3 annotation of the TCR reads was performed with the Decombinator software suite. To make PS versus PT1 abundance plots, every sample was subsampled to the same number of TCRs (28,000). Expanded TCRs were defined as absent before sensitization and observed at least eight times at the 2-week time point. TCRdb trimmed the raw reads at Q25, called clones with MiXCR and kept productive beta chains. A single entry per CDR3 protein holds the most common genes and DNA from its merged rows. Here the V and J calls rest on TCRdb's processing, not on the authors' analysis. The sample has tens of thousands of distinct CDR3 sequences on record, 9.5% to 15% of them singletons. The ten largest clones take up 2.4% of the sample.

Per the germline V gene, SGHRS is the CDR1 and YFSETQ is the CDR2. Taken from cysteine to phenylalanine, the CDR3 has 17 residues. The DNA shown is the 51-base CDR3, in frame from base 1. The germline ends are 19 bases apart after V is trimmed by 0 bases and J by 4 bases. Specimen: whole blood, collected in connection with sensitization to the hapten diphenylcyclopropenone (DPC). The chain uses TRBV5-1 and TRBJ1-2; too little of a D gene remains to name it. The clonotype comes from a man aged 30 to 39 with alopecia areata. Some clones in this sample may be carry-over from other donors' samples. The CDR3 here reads CASSLASRSRSPYGYTF. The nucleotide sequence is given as TGCGCCAGCAGCTTGGCTTCCCGGTCCAGAAGCCCCTATGGCTACACCTTC.